The T cell receptor beta chain described here comes from a study of human T cells and chemical hapten exposure. The CDR3 is 13 residues long. V dropped 0 bases and J dropped 7 bases, with 8 bases sitting between them. Germline values: CDR1 SGHRS, CDR2 YFSETQ. Time point reported: pre-sensitization, week 0. The treatment was: therapeutic diphenylcyclopropenone sensitization with weekly scalp DPC. This clonotype has only a few counts. Authors' data handling: Samples ranged from roughly 23,224 to 700,000 TCRs, with a median of about 96,000. Each CDR3 protein is one row after TCRdb ran MiXCR on the RACE reads. The V and J calls come from TCRdb's annotation, not from the publication. The data contain under 70,000 distinct CDR3 sequences, 11% of them singletons.

The sequenced sample was whole blood, obtained in connection with sensitization to the hapten diphenylcyclopropenone (DPC). The TCR sequence derives from a woman between 35 and 50 years old with alopecia areata. Some clones in this sample may be carry-over from other donors' samples. J is TRBJ2-1 and V is TRBV5-1, with D maybe TRBD1 (5 bases). CDR3 in amino acids: CASSLARVNEQFF. The CDR3, as DNA: TGCGCCAGCAGCTTGGCCAGGGTGAATGAGCAGTTCTTC.